A single sample is the source of the 15 T cell receptor beta chains below, sequenced in a study of PD-1 blockade in classical Hodgkin lymphoma. Clones were sequenced by immunoSEQ multiplex PCR, and TCRdb holds only the in-frame ones, with some missing. The sample holds 40,000 to 65,000 clones; approximately 89% are singletons and the top ten take around 6.5%. The time point: cycle 4 day 1 (C4D1), after about 6 weeks of nivolumab. Brentuximab vedotin exposure varied among the patients, all of whom had relapsed after autologous stem cell transplantation. The input for sequencing was peripheral blood mononuclear cells (PBMCs), taken before the fourth cycle of nivolumab. The origin of the receptors is a human donor with classical Hodgkin lymphoma.

The gene calls are TRBV4-1 and TRBJ2-7; 7 positions agree with TRBD1. V lost 5 bases, J lost 5 bases, and 9 bases stayed unmatched. This CDR3 comprises 14 residues. Germline V gives CDR1 MGHRA, CDR2 YSYEKL. CDR3 amino acids: CASSSGQVAHEQYF. The DNA of the CDR3 is TGCGCCAGCAGCTCCGGACAGGTTGCCCACGAGCAGTACTTC.

This chain uses TRBV10-3 with TRBJ2-7, with 9 bases fitting TRBD1. The junction had 15 bases not matched to a gene; V was cut back by 6 bases and J by 6 bases. The germline V gene encodes CDR1 ENHRY and CDR2 SYGVKD. The CDR3 consists of 16 residues. The CDR3 DNA is TGTGCCATCAGCCAACTTACAGGGGGCGCTTCACGCGAGCAGTACTTC. This sequence encodes CAISQLTGGASREQYF.

The chain is built from TRBV4-3 and TRBJ2-5; D is unclear. Trimming shortened V by 1 base and J by 5 bases, and 11 bases separated the two germline ends. The CDR3 runs 14 residues. In germline, CDR1 is LGHNA, CDR2 YSLEER. The CDR3 is CASSQGVAVETQYF. In DNA, the CDR3 is TGCGCCAGCAGCCAAGGGGTAGCTGTGGAGACCCAGTACTTC.

This rearrangement joins TRBV12-5 to TRBJ2-7, with D possibly being TRBD1 (5 bases). V gave up 0 bases and J gave up 8 bases, with 11 bases separating them. In germline, CDR1 is LGHNT, CDR2 FRNRAP. CDR3 length equals 13 residues. CDR3: CASGLVGQGKQYF. The CDR3 bases are TGTGCTAGTGGTTTGGTAGGCCAGGGAAAGCAGTACTTC.

This clone was observed a single time. J is TRBJ1-5 and V is TRBV19; the D gene is possibly TRBD1 (5 bases). V was pared by 6 bases and J by 0 bases, with 12 bases between. This CDR3 is 15 amino acids long. Germline CDR1 LNHDA, CDR2 SQIVND (reference sequence). Written as DNA, the CDR3 is TGTGCCAGTAGCCCCCGGGGGGATAGCAATCAGCCCCAGCATTTT. Translating it yields CASSPRGDSNQPQHF.

This clone was recorded a few times. The genes are TRBV19 and TRBJ1-2; 7 bases match TRBD1. CDR1 is LNHDA and CDR2 is SQIVND in the germline V gene (reference sequence). V was pared by 4 bases and J by 0 bases, with 8 bases of the junction left unmatched. The CDR3 has 16 residues. CDR3 sequence: CASSSNHRGANYGYTF. The CDR3 coding sequence is TGTGCCAGTAGTAGCAATCACAGGGGAGCTAACTATGGCTACACCTTC. The whole variable domain, filled in from reference TRBV19 and TRBJ1-2, reads DGGITQSPKYLFRKEGQNVTLSCEQNLNHDAMYWYRQDPGQGLRLIYYSQIVNDFQKGDIAEGYSVSREKKESFPLTVTSAQKNPTAFYLCASSSNHRGANYGYTFGSGTRLTVV.

The chain has TRBV27 and TRBJ1-1; 11 nucleotides line up with TRBD1. Germline values: CDR1 MNHEY, CDR2 SMNVEV (reference sequence). V dropped 3 bases and J dropped 5; count of bases not matched to a gene: 2. The CDR3 runs to 14 residues. The CDR3 reads CASSLGTGGTEAFF. Here the CDR3 DNA reads TGTGCCAGCAGTTTGGGGACAGGGGGGACTGAAGCTTTCTTT.

In DNA, the CDR3 is TGCAGCGCACTAGCGGGAGCTACAGATACGCAGTATTTT. Protein product: CSALAGATDTQYF. The V and J genes are TRBV29-1 and TRBJ2-3; 11 bases fit TRBD2. V was clipped by 7 bases and J by 3 bases; unmatched bases: 3. This CDR3 has 13 amino acids. Germline CDR1 and CDR2: SQVTM and ANQGSEA.

The V call is TRBV12-5, the J call TRBJ2-1; a possible D gene is TRBD2 (5 bases). The germline V gene encodes CDR1 LGHNT and CDR2 FRNRAP. The CDR3 totals 15 residues. V lost 6 bases and J 0 bases, leaving 12 bases between the germline ends. Written as DNA, the CDR3 is TGTGCTAGTGGGGAGGACGGAAGCTCCTACAATGAGCAGTTCTTC. This sequence encodes CASGEDGSSYNEQFF.

The chain is built from TRBV25-1 and TRBJ2-1, with 9 nucleotides matching TRBD2. The germline CDR1 and CDR2 sequences are MGHDK and SYGVNS. Trimming at V came to 4 bases and at J to 7 bases, leaving 17 bases not matched to a gene. The CDR3 is made up of 18 amino acids. The CDR3 here is CASSVGYGGRAKENEQFF. CDR3 sequence (DNA): TGTGCCAGCAGTGTGGGCTACGGCGGGAGGGCCAAAGAAAATGAGCAGTTCTTC.

The rearrangement joins TRBV28 to TRBJ1-1, with TRBD1 identical over 7 bases. Germline V lookup: CDR1 MDHEN, CDR2 SYDVKM. CDR3 size: 13 residues. Losses at the gene ends were 5 bases for V and 1 base for J; bases not matched to a gene: 1. CDR3 protein: CASSHRGNTEAFF. CDR3 DNA sequence: TGTGCCAGCAGTCACAGGGGGAACACTGAAGCTTTCTTT.

The gene calls are TRBV25-1 and TRBJ2-5, with no clear D. Germline CDR1 MGHDK, CDR2 SYGVNS. With 3 bases removed from V and 1 base from J, the gap between germline ends came to 12 bases. This CDR3 region has 15 residues. CDR3 region: CASSDPPGSQETQYF. The CDR3 DNA reads TGTGCCAGCAGTGACCCACCAGGCAGCCAAGAGACCCAGTACTTC.

J is TRBJ2-7 and V is TRBV11-2; D is unclear. Germline V gene lookup returns CDR1 SGHAT and CDR2 FQNNGV. The CDR3 totals 16 residues. Between the trimmed V and J ends, which lost 0 bases and 5 bases, there was a span of 17 bases. The CDR3 region is CASSLDHLRRGNEQYF. CDR3 nucleotide sequence: TGTGCCAGCAGCTTAGACCATCTCAGGAGAGGAAACGAGCAGTACTTC.

The J gene is TRBJ1-5, the V gene TRBV7-8; D uncertain. This CDR3 comprises 16 residues. V shed 4 bases and J shed 0 bases, with 13 bases lying between them. The V gene's germline CDR1 is SGHVS and CDR2 FQNEAQ. The CDR3: CASSSQAGYSNQPQHF. As DNA, the CDR3 is TGTGCCAGCAGCTCCCAAGCTGGATATAGCAATCAGCCCCAGCATTTT.

In this sample, this clone turned up once. The chain links TRBV7-2 to TRBJ2-7; no firm D call. Looked up from germline, CDR1 is SGHTA and CDR2 is FQGNSA. The CDR3 covers 11 residues. The V and J ends lost 1 base and 6 bases respectively, with 4 bases between them. CDR3 DNA sequence: TGTGCCAGCAGCTTAGTGGGCGAGCAGTACTTC. Protein: CASSLVGEQYF.